The 7 T cell receptor beta chains in this list originate from one sample, sequenced in a study of T cells in Graves' hyperthyroidism and ophthalmopathy. The source material, RNA transcripts, was used to amplify TCR beta CDR3 regions. HTBI primers were the set used in a first-round RT-PCR of the TCR CDR3. TCRdb redid the calling of the multiplex PCR reads with MiXCR, one entry per CDR3 protein. The table lists approximately 710,000 distinct CDR3 sequences, 15% to 20% of them singletons. Sequenced sample: blood. All receptors come from a man aged 45-60 years with Graves' hyperthyroidism.

In its sample, this clonotype was seen many times. This rearrangement joins TRBV29-1 to TRBJ2-1; D is ambiguous. Trimming removed 6 bases at V and 0 bases at J, with 9 bases between. CDR1 and CDR2 (germline): SQVTM, ANQGSEA. The CDR3 length is 13 residues. The CDR3 protein is CSVGPSSYNEQFF. The CDR3 DNA sequence: TGCAGCGTCGGACCTAGCTCCTACAATGAGCAGTTCTTC.

This rearrangement joins TRBV6-1 to TRBJ1-1, with D possibly matching TRBD1 (6 bases). Between the trimmed V and J ends, which lost 8 bases and 5 bases, there was a span of 18 bases. CDR3 length: 14 amino acids. Germline V gives CDR1 MNHNS, CDR2 SASEGT. The CDR3 DNA is TGTGCCAGCGAAGGCAGGGGCTATGGGACTGAAGCTTTCTTT. It translates to CASEGRGYGTEAFF.

This clonotype came up many times. This chain connects TRBV6-1 to TRBJ2-7; 11 bases are a match to TRBD2. In germline, CDR1 is MNHNS, CDR2 SASEGT. The trim removed 6 bases at V and 0 bases at J, leaving 4 bases unmatched. The CDR3 totals 15 residues. For the CDR3, the DNA is TGTGCCAGCAGAGACACTAGCGGGAGCTCCTACGAGCAGTACTTC. Translated: CASRDTSGSSYEQYF.

This clonotype was counted many times. The chain uses TRBV12-3 or TRBV12-4 and TRBJ1-5; TRBD1 aligns across 9 bases. The CDR3 extends over 15 amino acids. The junction had 9 bases not matched to a gene; V was cut back by 6 bases and J by 6 bases. CDR3 sequence: CASRPGQGISQPQHF. The DNA of the CDR3 is TGTGCCAGCAGGCCGGGACAGGGTATAAGTCAGCCCCAGCATTTT.

A single count supports this clonotype. This sequence joins TRBV3-1 and TRBJ1-2; D may be TRBD1 (5 bases). CDR3 size: 16 residues. Between the trimmed V and J ends, which lost 0 bases and 2 bases, there was a span of 13 bases. In germline, CDR1 is LGHDT, CDR2 YNNKEL (reference sequence). This CDR3 reads CASSQDPPGPNYGYTF. The CDR3 DNA is TGTGCCAGCAGCCAAGATCCCCCGGGACCGAACTATGGCTACACCTTC.

The V and J genes are TRBV7-2 and TRBJ2-2; perhaps TRBD2 as D (5 bases). V gave up 5 bases and J gave up 9 bases, with 19 bases separating them. Germline CDR1 is SGHTA and CDR2 is FQGNSA. CDR3 length: 15 residues. DNA for the CDR3: TGTGCCAGCAGCCCACGAGTCGGGGAACTCCGGGAGCTGTTTTTT. It yields the protein CASSPRVGELRELFF.

The rearrangement links TRBV20-1 to TRBJ1-5; the D is unclear. Trimming shortened V by 8 bases and J by 5 bases, and 19 bases separated the two germline ends. CDR3 length: 14 residues. Germline lookup yields CDR1 DFQATT and CDR2 SNEGSKA (reference sequence). CDR3 in amino acids: CSTSRGISDQPQHF. DNA for the CDR3: TGCAGTACTTCCCGGGGAATAAGTGATCAGCCCCAGCATTTT.